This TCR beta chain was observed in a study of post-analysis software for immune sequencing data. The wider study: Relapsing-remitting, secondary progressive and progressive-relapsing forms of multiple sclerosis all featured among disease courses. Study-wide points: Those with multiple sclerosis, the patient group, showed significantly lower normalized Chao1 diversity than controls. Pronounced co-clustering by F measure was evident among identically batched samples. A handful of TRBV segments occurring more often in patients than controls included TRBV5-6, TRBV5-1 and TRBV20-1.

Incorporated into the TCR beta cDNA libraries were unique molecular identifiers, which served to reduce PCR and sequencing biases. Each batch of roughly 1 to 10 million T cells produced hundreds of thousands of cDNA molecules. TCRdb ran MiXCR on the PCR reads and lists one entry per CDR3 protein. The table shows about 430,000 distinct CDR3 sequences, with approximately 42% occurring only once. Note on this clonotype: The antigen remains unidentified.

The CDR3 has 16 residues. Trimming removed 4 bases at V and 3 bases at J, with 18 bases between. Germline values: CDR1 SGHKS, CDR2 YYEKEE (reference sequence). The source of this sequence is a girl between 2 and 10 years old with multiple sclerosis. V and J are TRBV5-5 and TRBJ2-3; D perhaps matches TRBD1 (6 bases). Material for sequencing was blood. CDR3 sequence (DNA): TGTGCCAGCAGCCCCCATTGGACAGACCAAACAGATACGCAGTATTTT. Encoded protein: CASSPHWTDQTDTQYF.